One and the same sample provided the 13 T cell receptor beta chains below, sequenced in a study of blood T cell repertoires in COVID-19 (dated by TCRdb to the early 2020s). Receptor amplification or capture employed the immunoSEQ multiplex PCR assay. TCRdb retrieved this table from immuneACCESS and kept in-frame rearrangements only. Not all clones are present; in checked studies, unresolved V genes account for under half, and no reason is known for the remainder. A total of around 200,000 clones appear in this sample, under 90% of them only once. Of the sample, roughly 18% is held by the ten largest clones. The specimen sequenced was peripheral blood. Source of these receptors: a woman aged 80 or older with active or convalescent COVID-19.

The CDR3 protein is CASSLESGLLRNTEAFF. The CDR3 DNA is TGCGCCAGCAGCTTGGAATCAGGGTTGTTGAGGAACACTGAAGCTTTCTTT. The chain links TRBV5-1 to TRBJ1-1; tentative D call: TRBD1 (5 bases). Germline V lookup: CDR1 SGHRS, CDR2 YFSETQ. The CDR3 contains 17 residues. V was cut by 0 bases and J by 1 base, with 16 bases left in between.

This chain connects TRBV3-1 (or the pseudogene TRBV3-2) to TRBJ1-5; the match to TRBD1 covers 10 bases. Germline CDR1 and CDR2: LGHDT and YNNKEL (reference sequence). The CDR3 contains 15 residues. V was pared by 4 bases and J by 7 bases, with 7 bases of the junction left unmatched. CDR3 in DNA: TGTGCCAGCAGCCCGGGACAGGGGAGGAACCAGCCCCAGCATTTT. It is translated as CASSPGQGRNQPQHF.

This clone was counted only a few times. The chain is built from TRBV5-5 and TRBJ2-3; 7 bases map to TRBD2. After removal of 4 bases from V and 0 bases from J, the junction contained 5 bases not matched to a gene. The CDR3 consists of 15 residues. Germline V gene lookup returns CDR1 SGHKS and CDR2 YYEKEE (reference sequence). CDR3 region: CASSASGTSTDTQYF. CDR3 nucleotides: TGTGCCAGCAGCGCCAGCGGGACTAGCACAGATACGCAGTATTTT.

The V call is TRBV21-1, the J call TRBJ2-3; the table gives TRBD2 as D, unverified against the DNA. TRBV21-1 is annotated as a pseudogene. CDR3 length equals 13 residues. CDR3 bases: TGTGCCAGCAGCAAAACAAGCGCCCATACGCAGTATTTT. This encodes CASSKTSAHTQYF.

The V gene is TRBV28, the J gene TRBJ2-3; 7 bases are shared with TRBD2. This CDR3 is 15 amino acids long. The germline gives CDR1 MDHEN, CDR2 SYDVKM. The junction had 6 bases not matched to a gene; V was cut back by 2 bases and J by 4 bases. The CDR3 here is CASSLRSGGSDTQYF. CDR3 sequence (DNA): TGTGCCAGCAGTTTAAGATCGGGGGGATCAGATACGCAGTATTTT.

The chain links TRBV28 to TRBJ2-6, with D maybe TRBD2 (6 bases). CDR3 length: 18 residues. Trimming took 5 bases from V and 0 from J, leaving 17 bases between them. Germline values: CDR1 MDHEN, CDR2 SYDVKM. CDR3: CASSPRAGKSSGANVLTF. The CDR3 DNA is TGTGCCAGCAGTCCCCGGGCGGGGAAGAGCTCTGGGGCCAACGTCCTGACTTTC.

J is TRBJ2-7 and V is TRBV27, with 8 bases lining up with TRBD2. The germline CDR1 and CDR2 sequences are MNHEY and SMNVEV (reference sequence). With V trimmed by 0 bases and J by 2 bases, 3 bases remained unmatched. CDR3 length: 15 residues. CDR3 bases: TGTGCCAGCAGTTTATCGGTTAGCGGGACCTACGAGCAGTACTTC. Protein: CASSLSVSGTYEQYF.

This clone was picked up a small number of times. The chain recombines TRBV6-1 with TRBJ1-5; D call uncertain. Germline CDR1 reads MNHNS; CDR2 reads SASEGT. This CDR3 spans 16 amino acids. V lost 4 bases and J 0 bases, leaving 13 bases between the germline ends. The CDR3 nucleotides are TGTGCCAGCAGTGTTAGGTCGGGAGATAGCAATCAGCCCCAGCATTTT. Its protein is CASSVRSGDSNQPQHF.

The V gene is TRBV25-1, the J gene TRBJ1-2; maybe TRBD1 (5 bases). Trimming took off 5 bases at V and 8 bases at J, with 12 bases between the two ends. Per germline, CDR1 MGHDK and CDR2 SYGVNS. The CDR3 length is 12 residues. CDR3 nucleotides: TGTGCCAGCAGTCAAGGGGTGGAAGGCTACACCTTC. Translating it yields CASSQGVEGYTF.

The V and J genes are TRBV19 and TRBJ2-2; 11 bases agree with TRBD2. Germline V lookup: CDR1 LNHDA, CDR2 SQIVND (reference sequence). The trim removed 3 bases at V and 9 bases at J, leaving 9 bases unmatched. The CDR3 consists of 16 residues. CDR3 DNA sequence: TGTGCCAGTAGTATCGGGCTAGCGGGAGGAGGGCGGGAGCTGTTTTTT. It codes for CASSIGLAGGGRELFF.

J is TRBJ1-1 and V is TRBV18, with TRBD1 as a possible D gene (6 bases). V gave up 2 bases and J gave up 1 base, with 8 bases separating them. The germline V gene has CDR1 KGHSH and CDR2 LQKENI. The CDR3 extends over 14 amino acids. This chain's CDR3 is CASSPSGANTEAFF. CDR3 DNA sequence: TGTGCCAGCTCACCATCAGGGGCGAACACTGAAGCTTTCTTT.

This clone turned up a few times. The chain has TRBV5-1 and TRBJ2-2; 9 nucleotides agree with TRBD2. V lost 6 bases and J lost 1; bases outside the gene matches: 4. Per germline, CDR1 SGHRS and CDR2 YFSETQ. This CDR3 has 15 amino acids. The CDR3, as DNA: TGCGCCAGCACCATTAGCGGGGGGAACACCGGGGAGCTGTTTTTT. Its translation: CASTISGGNTGELFF.

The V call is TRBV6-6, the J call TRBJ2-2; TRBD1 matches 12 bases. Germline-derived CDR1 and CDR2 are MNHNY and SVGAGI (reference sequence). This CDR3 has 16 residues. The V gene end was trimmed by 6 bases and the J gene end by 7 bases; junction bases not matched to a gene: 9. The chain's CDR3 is CASRPPGQGASGELFF. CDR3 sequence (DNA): TGTGCCAGCAGACCACCGGGACAGGGGGCTAGCGGGGAGCTGTTTTTT.